These T cell receptor beta chains were read from a single sample in a study of Ad26.COV2.S vaccination and SARS-CoV-2 variants. Assay: immunoSEQ multiplex PCR; the TCRdb copy retains only in-frame clones and omits some. The data hold some 250,000 clones, with approximately 90% observed a single time. This specimen was peripheral blood, taken in a trial of Ad26.COV2.S vaccine versus placebo. The receptors derive from a person aged 18-65 years who received the Ad26.COV2.S COVID-19 vaccine or a placebo. The CDR3 runs from the conserved cysteine through the conserved F or W. Fields, in order: clone size, D gene, J gene, V gene, CDR3 protein, CDR3 DNA. A D gene is named only where the DNA matches it firmly. Size is omitted from some rows. Given values are once, few, many or a class for expanded clones.

size: NA
D: TRBD2
J: TRBJ2-1
V: TRBV10-1
CDR3: CASSESLFPGGNEQFF
DNA: TGCGCCAGCAGTGAGTCGCTTTTTCCGGGGGGGAATGAGCAGTTCTTC

size: NA
D: NA
J: TRBJ1-6
V: TRBV4-2
CDR3: CASSQEEGPGVSPLHF
DNA: TGTGCCAGCAGCCAAGAAGAGGGGCCAGGGGTATCACCCCTCCACTTT

size: NA
D: TRBD2
J: TRBJ2-1
V: TRBV4-1
CDR3: CASSQLAGGYNEQFF
DNA: TGCGCCAGCAGCCAATTAGCGGGAGGGTACAATGAGCAGTTCTTC

size: NA
D: NA
J: TRBJ2-7
V: TRBV2
CDR3: CASSEVFGEEVWAGYEQYF
DNA: TGTGCCAGCAGTGAAGTATTCGGAGAGGAAGTGTGGGCCGGTTACGAGCAGTACTTC

size: NA
D: NA
J: TRBJ2-2
V: TRBV11-3
CDR3: CASSLEGIGELFF
DNA: TGTGCCAGCAGCTTAGAAGGAATCGGGGAGCTGTTTTTT

size: NA
D: NA
J: TRBJ1-2
V: TRBV7-2
CDR3: CASTRGVNGYTF
DNA: TGTGCCAGCACCAGAGGGGTAAATGGCTACACCTTC

size: NA
D: NA
J: TRBJ1-5
V: TRBV27
CDR3: CASSPLGIPNQPQHF
DNA: TGTGCCAGCAGTCCACTCGGGATACCCAATCAGCCCCAGCATTTT

size: NA
D: NA
J: TRBJ1-2
V: TRBV4-3
CDR3: CASSQGTSTRYGYTF
DNA: TGCGCCAGCAGCCAAGGGACATCTACCCGCTATGGCTACACCTTC

size: once
D: NA
J: TRBJ1-1
V: TRBV18
CDR3: CASSPRDLPNTEAFF
DNA: TGTGCCAGCTCACCACGGGACCTCCCGAACACTGAAGCTTTCTTT

size: NA
D: TRBD1
J: TRBJ1-2
V: TRBV5-1
CDR3: CASSLGFRGQAGYGYTF
DNA: TGCGCCAGCAGCTTGGGGTTTCGAGGACAGGCGGGCTATGGCTACACCTTC

size: NA
D: TRBD2
J: TRBJ2-1
V: TRBV19
CDR3: CASSDPQGLAGKVRYNEQFF
DNA: TGTGCCAGTAGTGACCCACAGGGACTAGCGGGAAAGGTTCGCTACAATGAGCAGTTCTTC

size: NA
D: TRBD2
J: TRBJ2-5
V: TRBV24-1
CDR3: CATSDPKLAGETQYF
DNA: TGTGCCACCAGTGACCCAAAACTAGCGGGGGAGACCCAGTACTTC

size: NA
D: TRBD1
J: TRBJ1-5
V: TRBV2
CDR3: CASSESRDRRFNQPQHF
DNA: TGTGCCAGCAGTGAATCCCGGGACAGAAGATTCAATCAGCCCCAGCATTTT

size: NA
D: NA
J: TRBJ2-3
V: TRBV3-1/TRBV3-2
CDR3: CASSQSWGSDTQYF
DNA: TGTGCCAGCAGCCAAAGCTGGGGTTCAGATACGCAGTATTTT

size: NA
D: TRBD1
J: TRBJ2-2
V: TRBV28
CDR3: CASSRDRSTGELFF
DNA: TGTGCCAGCAGCCGGGACAGGTCCACCGGGGAGCTGTTTTTT

size: NA
D: TRBD2
J: TRBJ2-7
V: TRBV13
CDR3: CASSFSSGGSRYEQYF
DNA: TGTGCCAGCAGCTTTTCTAGCGGGGGGTCGCGGTACGAGCAGTACTTC

size: NA
D: NA
J: TRBJ2-3
V: TRBV7-9
CDR3: CASSPARDHQKDTQYF
DNA: TGTGCCAGCAGCCCGGCGCGGGACCACCAGAAGGATACGCAGTATTTT

size: NA
D: NA
J: TRBJ2-5
V: TRBV5-1
CDR3: CASSLDGVVRETQYF
DNA: TGCGCCAGCAGCTTGGACGGGGTGGTTCGTGAGACCCAGTACTTC

size: NA
D: TRBD1
J: TRBJ1-4
V: TRBV5-1
CDR3: CASSFTGGNEKLFF
DNA: TGCGCCAGCAGCTTTACAGGGGGGAATGAAAAACTGTTTTTT

size: NA
D: NA
J: TRBJ1-3
V: TRBV19
CDR3: CASSGDAGNTIYF
DNA: TGTGCCAGTAGTGGAGATGCTGGAAACACCATATATTTT

size: few
D: NA
J: TRBJ1-5
V: TRBV7-8
CDR3: CASSSQRVPGNQPQHF
DNA: TGTGCCAGCAGCTCCCAGCGGGTGCCGGGCAATCAGCCCCAGCATTTT

size: NA
D: NA
J: TRBJ1-5
V: TRBV5-1
CDR3: CASSLGPDQPQHF
DNA: TGCGCCAGCAGCCTGGGCCCGGATCAGCCCCAGCATTTT

size: NA
D: NA
J: TRBJ2-1
V: TRBV6-1
CDR3: CASSELWGGEQFF
DNA: TGTGCCAGCAGTGAATTATGGGGAGGTGAGCAGTTCTTC

size: NA
D: TRBD2
J: TRBJ2-7
V: TRBV9
CDR3: CASSVGSGLAGDVHEQYF
DNA: TGTGCCAGCAGCGTAGGTTCGGGACTAGCGGGGGACGTCCACGAGCAGTACTTC